The following is a T cell receptor (beta chain) sequence with its context. Its matching antigen is unknown. The CDR3 is 15 residues long. Per germline, CDR1 LNHNV and CDR2 YYDKDF (reference sequence). With V trimmed by 1 base and J by 0 bases, 1 base remained unmatched. These data belong to a study of T cell repertoires in cytomegalovirus infection. As for the study in general: A matching HLA type, together with CMV infection, was signaled by public TCR beta signatures.

A single record per CDR3 protein comes from TCRdb applying MiXCR to the reads. The data contain about 190,000 distinct CDR3 sequences, 28% of them singletons. General observations from the study: Ex vivo responses were dominated by HLA-C-restricted CMV-specific TCR beta clonotypes.

V usage is TRBV15 and J usage is TRBJ2-7; 9 nucleotides agree with TRBD2. The sequence derives from a human donor in good health (CMV status not recorded). Some clones in this sample may be carry-over from other donors' samples. The sequenced sample consisted of PBMCs. This CDR3 reads CATSRGGGGSYEQYF. In DNA, the CDR3 is TGTGCCACCAGCAGAGGCGGGGGGGGCTCCTACGAGCAGTACTTC.